These 18 T cell receptor beta chains share one sample of origin, sequenced in a study of cytomegalovirus exposure and HLA in healthy donors. Primers for the PCR totalled 60 Vbeta and 13 Jbeta. The table came from immunoSEQ multiplex PCR; TCRdb's copy has only in-frame clones and leaves some out. Altogether about 140,000 clones are present, approximately 80% being singletons, with the ten largest covering approximately 2.8%. The sequenced sample consisted of PBMCs. These receptors were taken from a male donor in good health and CMV-seronegative.

This rearrangement joins TRBV5-8 to TRBJ1-1; a possible D gene is TRBD1 (6 bases). Germline CDR1 and CDR2: SGHTS and YDEGEE. The CDR3 is 14 amino acids. V dropped 2 bases and J dropped 4 bases, with 12 bases sitting between them. This CDR3 reads CASSFRGRRTEAFF. CDR3 nucleotides: TGTGCCAGCAGCTTCAGGGGCAGGCGCACTGAAGCTTTCTTT. Full variable domain (rest looked up from reference TRBV5-8 and TRBJ1-1): EAGVTQSPTHLIKTRGQQATLRCSPISGHTSVYWYQQALGLGLQFLLWYDEGEERNRGNFPPRFSGRQFPNYSSELNVNALELEDSALYLCASSFRGRRTEAFFGQGTRLTVV.

The rearrangement links TRBV27 to TRBJ1-2; weak D call: TRBD1 (6 bases). With 0 bases removed from V and 7 bases from J, the gap between germline ends came to 9 bases. Germline CDR1 reads MNHEY; CDR2 reads SMNVEV (reference sequence). The CDR3 totals 13 residues. CDR3 loop: CASSLSGASGYTF. CDR3 DNA sequence: TGTGCCAGCAGTTTATCGGGGGCCTCTGGCTACACCTTC.

This chain connects TRBV18 to TRBJ1-5, with a tentative D call TRBD1 (6 bases). Germline loops: CDR1 KGHSH, CDR2 LQKENI. The CDR3 runs 14 residues. V was clipped by 5 bases and J by 5 bases, with 13 bases between them. CDR3 DNA: TGTGCCAGCTCAGAAGACAGGTTATATCAGCCCCAGCATTTT. Its protein is CASSEDRLYQPQHF.

This clone was picked up a small number of times. The chain employs TRBV11-2 and TRBJ1-1; unclear D gene. Per germline, CDR1 SGHAT and CDR2 FQNNGV. The V and J ends lost 5 bases and 0 bases respectively, with 22 bases between them. This CDR3 has 18 residues. Here the CDR3 reads CASSTEPRVFKMNTEAFF. As DNA, the CDR3 is TGTGCCAGCAGCACGGAACCCCGGGTCTTTAAGATGAACACTGAAGCTTTCTTT. The full variable domain, rest sourced from reference TRBV11-2 and TRBJ1-1, is EAGVAQSPRYKIIEKRQSVAFWCNPISGHATLYWYQQILGQGPKLLIQFQNNGVVDDSQLPKDRFSAERLKGVDSTLKIQPAKLEDSAVYLCASSTEPRVFKMNTEAFFGQGTRLTVV.

This clone was recorded once. The V gene is TRBV2, the J gene TRBJ2-5; 9 nucleotides line up with TRBD1. TRBJ2-7 matches the DNA end more closely, so the J call is doubtful. The CDR3 totals 14 residues. CDR1 is SNHLY and CDR2 is FYNNEI in the germline V gene. The CDR3 sequence is CASSPGQGLAEQYF. CDR3 nucleotides: TGTGCCAGCAGCCCGGGACAGGGTTTAGCCGAGCAGTACTTC.

The chain carries TRBV5-4 and TRBJ1-1; TRBD1 agrees at 7 bases. Trimming at V came to 1 base and at J to 4 bases, leaving 4 bases not matched to a gene. Germline loops: CDR1 SGHNT, CDR2 YYREEE (reference sequence). The CDR3 sequence is 14 residues long. In nucleotides, the CDR3 is TGTGCCAGCAGCTTGCGGCGGGACAGCACTGAAGCTTTCTTT. This encodes CASSLRRDSTEAFF.

V usage is TRBV2 and J usage is TRBJ2-5, with 9 nucleotides matching TRBD1. The J call is uncertain, as TRBJ2-7 better fits the DNA end. The CDR3 sequence is 15 residues long. Germline CDR1 SNHLY, CDR2 FYNNEI. The CDR3 DNA is TGTGCCAGCAGGACTACCGGGACAGGGACCTACGAGCAGTACTTC. Amino acids: CASRTTGTGTYEQYF.

The CDR3 spells CASSILLDSPSYEQYF. CDR3 nucleotides: TGTGCCAGCAGTATCCTCCTGGACTCGCCATCCTACGAGCAGTACTTC. This chain links TRBV28 with TRBJ2-7; possibly TRBD2 for D (5 bases). Germline V gene data show CDR1 as MDHEN and CDR2 as SYDVKM. The V end was cut by 5 bases, the J end by 1 base, with 18 bases between. CDR3 length equals 16 residues.

The chain has TRBV14 and TRBJ2-7, with TRBD2 matching over 7 bases. The V and J ends lost 6 bases and 4 bases, in that order; junction bases with no gene match: 12. CDR1 is SGHDN, CDR2 FVKESK, per germline. This CDR3 has 15 residues. CDR3 residues: CASSPTGTTLYEQYF. The DNA of the CDR3 is TGTGCCAGCAGTCCGACCGGGACTACCTTGTACGAGCAGTACTTC.

This clone was detected only once. The rearrangement links TRBV7-2 to TRBJ2-3, with 15 bases matching TRBD2. After removal of 3 bases from V and 5 bases from J, the junction contained 9 bases not matched to a gene. Germline V lookup: CDR1 SGHTA, CDR2 FQGNSA. The CDR3 sequence is 18 residues long. The CDR3 region is CASSLRMGLAGGGDTQYF. CDR3 in DNA: TGTGCCAGCAGCTTGAGGATGGGACTAGCGGGAGGCGGAGATACGCAGTATTTT.

This clone came up a few times. The chain employs TRBV9 and TRBJ1-2; possible D gene TRBD1, 5 bases. V lost 3 bases to trimming and J lost 8 bases, with 17 bases between them. Germline CDR1 is SGDLS and CDR2 is YYNGEE. The CDR3 contains 14 residues. The CDR3 loop is CASSEDARGEGYTF. Here the CDR3 DNA reads TGTGCCAGCAGCGAGGATGCCCGGGGGGAAGGCTACACCTTC.

This clone was detected once. This chain links TRBV4-1 with TRBJ1-1; possibly TRBD1 for D (5 bases). The V end was cut by 4 bases, the J end by 6 bases, with 21 bases between. Germline V CDR1 and CDR2: MGHRA, YSYEKL. The CDR3 has 16 residues. The CDR3 DNA follows: TGCGCCAGCAGCCCGGGTCTGGGGCGGCGGAGGGCTGAAGCTTTCTTT. Translation: CASSPGLGRRRAEAFF.

The J gene is TRBJ1-4, the V gene TRBV7-9, with D possibly TRBD1 on 5 matching bases. Between the trimmed V and J ends, which lost 6 bases and 0 bases, there was a span of 17 bases. This CDR3 is 17 amino acids long. CDR1 and CDR2 from the germline V gene are SEHNR and FQNEAQ (reference sequence). This CDR3 is CASRPGGRGPTNEKLFF. DNA for the CDR3: TGTGCCAGCAGGCCCGGGGGTAGAGGCCCAACTAATGAAAAACTGTTTTTT. Combining the CDR3 with reference TRBV7-9 and TRBJ1-4 gives the whole variable domain DTGVSQNPRHKITKRGQNVTFRCDPISEHNRLYWYRQTLGQGPEFLTYFQNEAQLEKSRLLSDRFSAERPKGSFSTLEIQRTEQGDSAMYLCASRPGGRGPTNEKLFFGSGTQLSVL.

The chain couples TRBV15 to TRBJ2-7, with 11 bases identical to TRBD1. Per germline, CDR1 LNHNV and CDR2 YYDKDF (reference sequence). The V and J ends lost 0 bases and 7 bases, in that order; junction bases with no gene match: 8. The CDR3 sequence is 16 residues long. The CDR3 DNA sequence: TGTGCCACCAGCAGAGATAACCGGGACAGGGGGGAGGAGCAGTACTTC. It encodes CATSRDNRDRGEEQYF.

The J gene is TRBJ1-2, the V gene TRBV5-1; TRBD1 matches 10 bases. V was pared by 5 bases and J by 8 bases, with 15 bases of the junction left unmatched. The CDR3 contains 16 residues. Germline V gene data show CDR1 as SGHRS and CDR2 as YFSETQ. The CDR3: CASSQTGDRGLGGYTF. The CDR3 bases are TGCGCCAGCAGTCAGACTGGGGACAGGGGCCTAGGGGGCTACACCTTC.

V and J are TRBV10-1 and TRBJ2-7, with 7 bases identical to TRBD1. The germline V gene has CDR1 WNHNN and CDR2 SYGVQD (reference sequence). Trimming at V came to 7 bases and at J to 0 bases, leaving 9 bases not matched to a gene. The CDR3 extends over 15 amino acids. CDR3 bases: TGCGCCAGCACGAAGACAGGGTCAAGCTCCTACGAGCAGTACTTC. Protein sequence: CASTKTGSSSYEQYF.

The chain couples TRBV10-2 to TRBJ2-3; TRBD2 aligns across 7 bases. The V segment lost 1 base and the J segment 4 bases; nucleotides outside the gene matches: 8. This CDR3 spans 16 amino acids. Germline V gives CDR1 WSHSY, CDR2 SAAADI. In nucleotides, the CDR3 is TGCGCCAGCAGTGAGTGGGCGGGGGAAGTTGCAGATACGCAGTATTTT. This codes for CASSEWAGEVADTQYF.

The chain employs TRBV19 and TRBJ2-1; 7 bases line up with TRBD1. The CDR3 totals 14 residues. The V and J ends lost 1 base and 7 bases, in that order; junction bases with no gene match: 4. Germline CDR1 reads LNHDA; CDR2 reads SQIVND (reference sequence). The CDR3 loop is CASSIVRQGNEQFF. The CDR3 DNA reads TGTGCCAGTAGTATAGTCCGACAGGGTAATGAGCAGTTCTTC.